What follows are 31 T cell receptor beta chains derived from one specimen sequenced in a study of T cells in localized non-small cell lung cancer. Repertoires were generated with immunoSEQ multiplex PCR, while TCRdb's copy carries only in-frame clones and drops some. In the table there are 900 to 1,300 clones, less than 25% of which are singletons. The source was normal lung tissue next to the tumor, collected before any cancer treatment. Source of these receptors: a man aged 40 to 75 with stage III lung adenocarcinoma.

The rearrangement links TRBV30 to TRBJ1-5; possibly TRBD1 for D (6 bases). The CDR3 contains 16 residues. Trimming cost V 5 bases and J 0 bases, with 17 bases left between them. Germline values: CDR1 GTSNPN, CDR2 SVGIG (reference sequence). CDR3: CAWSPGHIYSNQPQHF. CDR3 bases: TGTGCCTGGTCCCCGGGACACATATATAGCAATCAGCCCCAGCATTTT.

A few counts support this clone. The chain is built from TRBV6-1 and TRBJ1-2; TRBD1 matches 7 bases. V lost 1 base, J lost 2 bases, and 1 base stayed unmatched. This CDR3 region has 14 residues. Germline V gene lookup returns CDR1 MNHNS and CDR2 SASEGT. CDR3 amino acids: CASSEEGANYGYTF. The DNA of the CDR3 is TGTGCCAGCAGTGAAGAGGGGGCCAACTATGGCTACACCTTC.

This clone is large (0.1 to 1%) within its sample. In DNA form, the CDR3 reads TGTGCCAGCAGCGTACTGGGGGGCCTTCAGGAGACCCAGTACTTC. It yields the protein CASSVLGGLQETQYF. The chain links TRBV9 to TRBJ2-5; D may match TRBD1 or TRBD2 (6 bases each). The CDR3 is 15 residues long. Between the trimmed V and J ends, which lost 1 base and 5 bases, there was a span of 15 bases. Germline V CDR1 and CDR2: SGDLS, YYNGEE.

In its sample, this clone is large. This chain uses TRBV9 with TRBJ2-1; 14 bases are a match to TRBD2. CDR3 length: 14 amino acids. Germline-derived CDR1 and CDR2 are SGDLS and YYNGEE. The ends lost 5 bases at V and 8 bases at J; junction bases unmatched: 3. The CDR3 DNA follows: TGTGCCAGCAGTGGACTAGCGGGAGGTGATGAGCAGTTCTTC. The encoded protein is CASSGLAGGDEQFF.

A few counts support this clone. This chain joins TRBV28 and TRBJ1-5, with TRBD1 matching 7 bases. The V gene end was trimmed by 6 bases and the J gene end by 4 bases; junction bases not matched to a gene: 12. The CDR3 is 16 residues long. The germline gives CDR1 MDHEN, CDR2 SYDVKM. The CDR3 DNA reads TGTGCCAGCAGATCCCAGACAGGGTCTATGAATCAGCCCCAGCATTTT. Protein sequence: CASRSQTGSMNQPQHF.

This chain uses TRBV11-3 with TRBJ2-7, with a tentative D call TRBD2 (6 bases). The CDR3 extends over 17 amino acids. Germline CDR1 and CDR2: SGHNT and YENEEA. V was shortened by 1 base and J by 4 bases, with 20 bases between the two germline ends. The CDR3 nucleotides read TGTGCCAGCAGCTTAGTTACGGGCTCGGCGGGGTTTTACGAGCAGTACTTC. Its protein product is CASSLVTGSAGFYEQYF.

This clone was observed a few times. The chain is built from TRBV6-8 and TRBJ1-4; tentatively, D is TRBD1 (5 bases). Germline CDR1 MNHGY, CDR2 SAAAGT. This CDR3 is 15 amino acids long. Trimming took 5 bases from V and 12 from J, leaving 22 bases between them. Written as DNA, the CDR3 is TGTGCCAGCAGTCAAAGGACCGCCTTAGGAGGGGAACTGTTTTTT. Translated, it gives CASSQRTALGGELFF.

This rearrangement joins TRBV28 to TRBJ1-2, with 7 positions matching TRBD1. V shed 5 bases and J 7 bases; nucleotides not matched to a gene: 7. The CDR3 is 13 amino acids. Germline loops: CDR1 MDHEN, CDR2 SYDVKM. CDR3 sequence (DNA): TGTGCCAGCAGTGGACAGGTTGCGGGTGGCTACACCTTC. This translates into CASSGQVAGGYTF.

The gene calls are TRBV11-3 and TRBJ2-2; tentative D call: TRBD1 (6 bases). Per germline, CDR1 SGHNT and CDR2 YENEEA. Between the trimmed V and J ends, which lost 3 bases and 3 bases, there was a span of 11 bases. This CDR3 comprises 15 residues. This CDR3 is CASSLDAGDTGELFF. CDR3 bases: TGTGCCAGCAGCTTGGATGCAGGGGACACCGGGGAGCTGTTTTTT.

This rearrangement joins TRBV28 to TRBJ1-5; D call uncertain. Trimming cost V 11 bases and J 0 bases, with 14 bases left between them. The CDR3 loop spans 14 amino acids. Germline V gene lookup returns CDR1 MDHEN and CDR2 SYDVKM. CDR3 loop: CAVWEFNSNQPQHF. CDR3 DNA: TGTGCCGTCTGGGAGTTTAATAGCAATCAGCCCCAGCATTTT.

The chain uses TRBV11-3 and TRBJ2-3; D not resolved. With 2 bases removed from V and 0 bases from J, the gap between germline ends came to 6 bases. Germline V gene lookup returns CDR1 SGHNT and CDR2 YENEEA. The CDR3 loop spans 14 amino acids. CDR3 sequence reads: CASSLLRSTDTQYF. CDR3 bases: TGTGCCAGCAGCTTATTACGTAGCACAGATACGCAGTATTTT.

As DNA, the CDR3 is TGTGCCATCAGTGCGGCGCAGGGGGGCCACAATGAGCAGTTCTTC. The encoded protein is CAISAAQGGHNEQFF. The V gene is TRBV10-3, the J gene TRBJ2-1; D is perhaps TRBD1 (7 bases). The CDR3 contains 15 residues. Between the trimmed V and J ends, which lost 4 bases and 5 bases, there was a span of 15 bases. Germline assignment: CDR1 ENHRY and CDR2 SYGVKD.

This chain links TRBV11-3 with TRBJ2-6, with D perhaps TRBD1 (6 bases). The V end was cut by 5 bases, the J end by 2 bases, with 7 bases between. CDR3 length: 14 residues. The germline V gene encodes CDR1 SGHNT and CDR2 YENEEA. CDR3 coding DNA: TGTGCCAGCAGCGAGGGGGCTGGGGCCAACGTCCTGACTTTC. This sequence encodes CASSEGAGANVLTF. The whole variable domain, remainder taken from reference TRBV11-3 and TRBJ2-6, is EAGVVQSPRYKIIEKKQPVAFWCNPISGHNTLYWYLQNLGQGPELLIRYENEEAVDDSQLPKDRFSAERLKGVDSTLKIQPAELGDSAVYLCASSEGAGANVLTFGAGSRLTVL.

This clone was seen only a few times. The CDR3 reads CASSPRPDLSSYNEQFF. Here the CDR3 DNA reads TGTGCCAGCAGCCCGCGACCCGACCTAAGCTCCTACAATGAGCAGTTCTTC. The V call is TRBV9, the J call TRBJ2-1; no clear D gene. Trimming removed 4 bases from V and 0 bases from J, with 17 bases in between. This CDR3 comprises 17 residues. Germline CDR1 is SGDLS and CDR2 is YYNGEE.

In regard to this clone: One junction end disagrees with the germline gene, perhaps due to a read error. The V and J genes are TRBV6-4 and TRBJ2-4, with D hard to call. CDR3 length equals 16 residues. The V gene's germline CDR1 is MRHNA and CDR2 SNTAGT. The CDR3 nucleotides are TGTGCCATCAGTGAGCCCCCTACAGCGGCCAAAAACATTCAGTACTTC. Translated: CAISEPPTAAKNIQYF.

This clone turned up a few times. This sequence joins TRBV19 and TRBJ2-1; the match to TRBD1 covers 8 bases. J was trimmed by 8 bases and V by 1 base; bases with no gene match: 7. This CDR3 contains 15 residues. Germline-derived CDR1 and CDR2 are LNHDA and SQIVND (reference sequence). The CDR3 DNA is TGTGCCAGTAGTATAGGGTCAGGGGGCAAGGATGAGCAGTTCTTC. Amino acid sequence: CASSIGSGGKDEQFF.

The chain couples TRBV28 to TRBJ2-2; D is unresolved. Germline CDR1 is MDHEN and CDR2 is SYDVKM. CDR3 size: 13 residues. Trimming removed 11 bases at V and 1 base at J, with 11 bases between. Written as DNA, the CDR3 is TGTGCCGCCCGGGCAGGGAACACCGGGGAGCTGTTTTTT. It yields the protein CAARAGNTGELFF.

This clone showed up just a few times. CDR3 nucleotides: TGCAGCGTTGCCGGACAGCCCCTCTCTGGGGCCAACGTCCTGACTTTC. It encodes CSVAGQPLSGANVLTF. The chain uses TRBV29-1 and TRBJ2-6; the D gene is possibly TRBD1 (6 bases). The CDR3 has 16 amino acids. Germline V gives CDR1 SQVTM, CDR2 ANQGSEA. V lost 4 bases, J lost 0 bases, and 13 bases lay in between. Using reference TRBV29-1 and TRBJ2-6 for the parts outside the CDR3, the full variable domain is SAVISQKPSRDICQRGTSLTIQCQVDSQVTMMFWYRQQPGQSLTLIATANQGSEATYESGFVIDKFPISRPNLTFSTLTVSNMSPEDSSIYLCSVAGQPLSGANVLTFGAGSRLTVL.

Notes on this clone: At one of its ends the junction is not consistent with the germline gene, which may arise from a read error. The chain joins TRBV6-8 to TRBJ1-2; a weak D match, TRBD1 (5 bases). The CDR3 runs 13 residues. Germline-derived CDR1 and CDR2 are MNHGY and SAAAGT. DNA of the CDR3: TGTGCCATCAGTGGGGGGACTTTCTATGGCTACACCTTC. Translation gives CAISGGTFYGYTF.

The chain links TRBV18 to TRBJ1-4, with 7 bases identical to TRBD1. V dropped 4 bases and J dropped 0; count of bases not matched to a gene: 5. The CDR3 consists of 16 residues. Germline loops: CDR1 KGHSH, CDR2 LQKENI. CDR3 in DNA: TGTGCCAGCTCACGGGACAGACTGACAACTAATGAAAAACTGTTTTTT. Protein product: CASSRDRLTTNEKLFF.

By sample share, this clone is medium-sized (0.01 to 0.1%). Written as DNA, the CDR3 is TGTGCCAGCAGCTTAACCAGGGGACGCAATCAGCCCCAGCATTTT. Translated: CASSLTRGRNQPQHF. This chain joins TRBV11-3 and TRBJ1-5, with D possibly matching TRBD1 (6 bases). The CDR3 consists of 15 residues. CDR1 is SGHNT, CDR2 YENEEA, per germline. V gave up 2 bases and J gave up 2 bases, with 10 bases separating them.

The chain couples TRBV11-3 to TRBJ1-4; TRBD1 matches 11 bases. V dropped 1 base and J dropped 10; count of bases not matched to a gene: 2. The CDR3 is 14 amino acids. Per germline, CDR1 SGHNT and CDR2 YENEEA. The CDR3 sequence is CASSLGGQGGKLFF. In DNA, the CDR3 is TGTGCCAGCAGCTTAGGGGGACAGGGGGGAAAACTGTTTTTT.

This chain links TRBV10-2 with TRBJ1-1; no reliable D call. The germline CDR1 and CDR2 sequences are WSHSY and SAAADI. CDR3 length equals 13 residues. Trimming took 0 bases from V and 4 from J, leaving 6 bases between them. The DNA of the CDR3 is TGCGCCAGCAGTGAGTCTGGGTTCACTGAAGCTTTCTTT. Residues: CASSESGFTEAFF.

V usage is TRBV18 and J usage is TRBJ1-1, with TRBD1 matching 11 bases. The CDR3 is 15 residues long. Germline V gives CDR1 KGHSH, CDR2 LQKENI. J lost 5 bases, V lost 0 bases, and 2 bases had no gene match. The CDR3 spells CASSPPGTGGTEAFF. CDR3 DNA sequence: TGTGCCAGCTCACCACCGGGGACAGGGGGGACTGAAGCTTTCTTT.

This clone was seen a handful of times. J is TRBJ2-5 and V is TRBV28; D is perhaps TRBD2 (6 bases). V was clipped by 7 bases and J by 5 bases, with 17 bases between them. CDR3 length equals 14 residues. Germline V CDR1 and CDR2: MDHEN, SYDVKM. CDR3 in DNA: TGTGCCAGCAAGGCTAGCGTACCGGCGGAGACCCAGTACTTC. Translated: CASKASVPAETQYF.

This clone was counted only a few times. The chain couples TRBV19 to TRBJ2-3; possible D gene TRBD2, 6 bases. CDR1 and CDR2 (germline): LNHDA, SQIVND (reference sequence). CDR3 size: 14 residues. V was pared by 6 bases and J by 0 bases, with 10 bases between. CDR3 coding DNA: TGTGCCAGTAGCCGGGGAGGAAGCACAGATACGCAGTATTTT. This gives the protein CASSRGGSTDTQYF.

The chain links TRBV4-1 to TRBJ2-7; perhaps TRBD2 as D (5 bases). The CDR3 is 13 residues long. Germline V CDR1 and CDR2: MGHRA, YSYEKL. Trimming cost V 0 bases and J 6 bases, with 9 bases left between them. CDR3 DNA: TGCGCCAGCAGCCAAGATAGAGGGAGCGAGCAGTACTTC. Translated, it gives CASSQDRGSEQYF.

The V and J genes are TRBV6-8 and TRBJ2-4, with D unclear. Germline V lookup: CDR1 MNHGY, CDR2 SAAAGT. Deletions cut 6 bases from V and 6 bases from J, with 15 bases between. There are 14 residues in the CDR3. The chain's CDR3 is CASSETSTGNIQYF. CDR3 nucleotide sequence: TGTGCCAGCAGCGAGACGAGTACGGGAAACATTCAGTACTTC.

This rearrangement joins TRBV28 to TRBJ2-1; 10 bases are shared with TRBD2. This CDR3 comprises 15 residues. V was clipped by 3 bases and J by 5 bases; unmatched bases: 4. The germline V gene has CDR1 MDHEN and CDR2 SYDVKM. CDR3 nucleotides: TGTGCCAGCAGTTTCTTAGCGGGAGGAAACAATGAGCAGTTCTTC. Translated: CASSFLAGGNNEQFF.

This clone has just a few counts. The V and J genes are TRBV11-3 and TRBJ1-2, with a tentative D call TRBD1 (5 bases). The V and J ends lost 5 bases and 2 bases respectively, with 18 bases between them. The CDR3 covers 16 residues. From germline, CDR1 is SGHNT and CDR2 YENEEA. The CDR3 region is CASSTTGWGSNYGYTF. Written as DNA, the CDR3 is TGTGCCAGCAGCACAACGGGATGGGGCTCAAACTATGGCTACACCTTC.

The chain carries TRBV6-8 and TRBJ2-3; D unresolved. The CDR3 is 14 amino acids. Germline V CDR1 and CDR2: MNHGY, SAAAGT. V gave up 5 bases and J gave up 0 bases, with 9 bases separating them. The CDR3 nucleotides are TGTGCCAGCAGTGATTTGGCTAGCACAGATACGCAGTATTTT. It codes for CASSDLASTDTQYF.